Each of the 12 T cell receptor beta chains below was sequenced from the same sample in a study of beta chain features in type 1 diabetes. Every bit of the isolated RNA underwent reverse transcription, so sequencing read expressed TCRB transcripts. The method was immunoSEQ multiplex PCR; TCRdb's version includes in-frame clones alone and lacks a portion of them. Of about 160,000 clones listed, approximately 8% are singletons. Overall study results and limits: For Type 1 diabetes patients, all four CD4+ subsets carried TCRB CDR3s that were moderately but significantly shorter.

Their antigens remain unidentified. Sequencing was done on a sample of central memory CD4+ T cells from blood. The receptors originated from a middle-aged woman with type 1 diabetes.

There are a few counts of this clone. The chain uses TRBV4-3 and TRBJ2-7; the match to TRBD1 covers 7 bases. CDR1 is LGHNA and CDR2 is YSLEER in the germline V gene. The CDR3 is 16 residues long. The J segment lost 5 bases and the V segment lost 5 bases, leaving 15 bases of the junction unmatched. CDR3 nucleotides: TGCGCCAGCAGCTATGGAATAACTCCTACAGGGGACGAGCAGTACTTC. Translation: CASSYGITPTGDEQYF.

This clone was recorded many times. The chain couples TRBV4-1 to TRBJ2-1; maybe TRBD1 (6 bases). Germline loops: CDR1 MGHRA, CDR2 YSYEKL. The CDR3 covers 14 residues. V lost 3 bases to trimming and J lost 4 bases, with 10 bases between them. CDR3 in DNA: TGCGCCAGCAGCCAGAGGACAGTTTACAATGAGCAGTTCTTC. Amino acids: CASSQRTVYNEQFF.

The chain couples TRBV7-2 to TRBJ2-5, with a tentative D call TRBD2 (7 bases). CDR3 size: 16 residues. Germline CDR1 reads SGHTA; CDR2 reads FQGNSA. The germline V and J ends were trimmed by 5 bases and 5 bases, with 21 bases remaining between them. CDR3 DNA sequence: TGTGCCAGCAGCCGAGGGGGGGGATCTGTCGGGGAGACCCAGTACTTC. Protein product: CASSRGGGSVGETQYF.

V gene TRBV9 combines with J gene TRBJ2-3; TRBD1 matches 7 bases. J was trimmed by 0 bases and V by 3 bases; bases with no gene match: 4. CDR1 is SGDLS, CDR2 YYNGEE, per germline. The CDR3 extends over 15 amino acids. In DNA, the CDR3 is TGTGCCAGCAGCGGTCGGGACAGAAGCACAGATACGCAGTATTTT. It translates to CASSGRDRSTDTQYF.

J is TRBJ1-1 and V is TRBV11-2; possible D gene TRBD1, 6 bases. Germline V gene sequence: CDR1 SGHAT, CDR2 FQNNGV. V gave up 2 bases and J gave up 1 base, with 11 bases separating them. The CDR3 is 15 residues long. The CDR3 protein is CASSLRQTGNTEAFF. The CDR3 nucleotides read TGTGCCAGCAGCTTACGACAGACAGGGAACACTGAAGCTTTCTTT.

The V and J genes are TRBV19 and TRBJ2-1, with TRBD2 matching over 9 bases. CDR1 is LNHDA and CDR2 is SQIVND in the germline V gene (reference sequence). V shed 8 bases, J shed 0 bases, and the junction held 2 bases outside the gene matches. The CDR3 is 14 amino acids. DNA for the CDR3: TGTGCCAGTGGGGGACTAGCCTCCTACAATGAGCAGTTCTTC. Encoded protein: CASGGLASYNEQFF.

The CDR3 spells CAWSRRNTGELFF. The CDR3 DNA follows: TGTGCCTGGAGTCGCAGGAACACCGGGGAGCTGTTTTTT. This sequence joins TRBV30 and TRBJ2-2; D uncertain. The CDR3 has 13 amino acids. CDR1 GTSNPN and CDR2 SVGIG come from the germline V gene (reference sequence). Trimming took off 2 bases at V and 1 base at J, with 5 bases between the two ends.

The chain employs TRBV29-1 and TRBJ1-2; D is unclear. The CDR3 totals 13 residues. Germline loops: CDR1 SQVTM, CDR2 ANQGSEA. Trimming shortened V by 0 bases and J by 4 bases, and 9 bases separated the two germline ends. The CDR3 spells CSVEDGKTYGYTF. CDR3 nucleotide sequence: TGCAGCGTTGAAGACGGGAAGACCTATGGCTACACCTTC.

The chain couples TRBV28 to TRBJ2-1; TRBD2 agrees at 9 bases. Trimming took 5 bases from V and 15 from J; bases not matched to a gene: 14. The length of the CDR3 is 14 residues. Germline CDR1 reads MDHEN; CDR2 reads SYDVKM. This CDR3 reads CASSGGLASPGWFF. As DNA, the CDR3 is TGTGCCAGCAGTGGGGGACTAGCCTCCCCAGGGTGGTTCTTC.

In its sample, this clone was seen a few times. The chain uses TRBV5-6 and TRBJ1-2; 7 bases map to TRBD1. The CDR3 has 14 residues. The V gene's germline CDR1 is SGHDT and CDR2 YYEEEE. The V segment lost 4 bases and the J segment 2 bases; nucleotides outside the gene matches: 5. The CDR3 sequence: CASSTGQLNYGYTF. The CDR3 nucleotides read TGTGCCAGCAGCACGGGACAGCTCAACTATGGCTACACCTTC.

This clone has only a few counts. This chain uses TRBV7-3 with TRBJ1-2; the D gene is possibly TRBD1 (6 bases). Germline lookup yields CDR1 SGHTA and CDR2 FQGTGA. The CDR3 is made up of 17 amino acids. Between the trimmed V and J ends, which lost 5 bases and 6 bases, there was a span of 25 bases. The CDR3 sequence is CASSPIGGGGHRDGYTF. DNA for the CDR3: TGTGCCAGCAGCCCTATCGGGGGGGGCGGTCATCGAGATGGCTACACCTTC.

The table lists this clone with a few counts. The chain uses TRBV7-2 and TRBJ2-3; TRBD2 might be the D (5 bases). The CDR3 contains 14 residues. V gave up 4 bases and J gave up 4 bases, with 12 bases separating them. Germline-derived CDR1 and CDR2 are SGHTA and FQGNSA. This chain's CDR3 is CASSSGRGSDTQYF. DNA of the CDR3: TGTGCCAGCAGCTCCGGACGGGGATCAGATACGCAGTATTTT.